The clone carrying this T cell receptor beta chain was observed a few times. This entry is derived from a study of T cells after yellow fever vaccination. Germline assignment: CDR1 SEHNR and CDR2 FQNEAQ (reference sequence). Losses at the gene ends were 0 bases for V and 5 bases for J; bases not matched to a gene: 3. The length of the CDR3 is 15 residues. Making TCR cDNA involved 5'RACE template switching, which added UMIs and a universal primer site. Via MiXCR, TCRdb re-called the 5' RACE reads, giving one row per CDR3 protein. Of around 320,000 distinct CDR3 sequences in the sample, 3.5% to 4.5% are singletons; the top ten hold just under 20%.

The sequence derives from a man between 18 and 29 years old who received the YFV17D yellow fever vaccine. The specimen was PBMCs, collected 15 days after the yellow fever booster vaccination. The V gene is TRBV7-9, the J gene TRBJ2-5; 10 bases map to TRBD1. For the CDR3, the DNA is TGTGCCAGCAGCTTAGCGACAGGGGGCAGGGAGACCCAGTACTTC. Translated: CASSLATGGRETQYF. The full variable domain, in which reference TRBV7-9 and TRBJ2-5 provide the parts outside the CDR3, is DTGVSQNPRHKITKRGQNVTFRCDPISEHNRLYWYRQTLGQGPEFLTYFQNEAQLEKSRLLSDRFSAERPKGSFSTLEIQRTEQGDSAMYLCASSLATGGRETQYFGPGTRLLVL.